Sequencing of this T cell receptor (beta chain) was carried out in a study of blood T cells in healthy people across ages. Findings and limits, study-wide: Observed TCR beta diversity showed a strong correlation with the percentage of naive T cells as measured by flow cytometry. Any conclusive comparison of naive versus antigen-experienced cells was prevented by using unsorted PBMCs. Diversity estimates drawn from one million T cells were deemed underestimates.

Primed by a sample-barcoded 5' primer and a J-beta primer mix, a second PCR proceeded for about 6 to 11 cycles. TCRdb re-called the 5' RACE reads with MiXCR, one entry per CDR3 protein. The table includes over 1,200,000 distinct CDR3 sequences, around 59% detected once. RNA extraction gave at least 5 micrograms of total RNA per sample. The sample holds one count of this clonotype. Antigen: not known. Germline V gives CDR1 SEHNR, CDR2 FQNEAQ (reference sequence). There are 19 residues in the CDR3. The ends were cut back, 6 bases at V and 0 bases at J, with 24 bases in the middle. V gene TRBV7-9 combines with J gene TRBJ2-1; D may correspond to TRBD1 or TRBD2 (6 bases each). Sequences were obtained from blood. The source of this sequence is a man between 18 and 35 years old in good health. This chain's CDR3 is CASRLKFGGSISSYNEQFF. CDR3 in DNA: TGTGCCAGCAGGTTAAAGTTCGGGGGCTCCATAAGCTCCTACAATGAGCAGTTCTTC.